These T cell receptor beta chains were read from a single sample in a study of blood T cell repertoires in COVID-19. The repertoire was sequenced with immunoSEQ multiplex PCR; TCRdb's copy has only in-frame clones and lacks some. The sample carries about 150,000 clones, 81% recorded once. The sample was peripheral blood. The receptor source for this set is a human donor with acute or convalescent COVID-19. The donor label of this sample is uncertain. CDR3s include the opening cysteine and the closing phenylalanine or tryptophan. Fields, in order: CDR3 protein, CDR3 DNA, clone size, J gene, D gene, V gene. The D gene is left open where the match is weak. The size entry is marked missing in some rows and otherwise reads once, few, many or a size class.

CDR3aa: CASRPSGAYEQYF; CDR3nt: TGTGCCAGCAGGCCTAGCGGGGCCTACGAGCAGTACTTC; abundance: -; j_gene: TRBJ2-7; d_gene: TRBD2; v_gene: TRBV2
CDR3aa: CAWSVIGSGYTF; CDR3nt: TGTGCCTGGAGTGTAATTGGCTCTGGCTACACCTTC; abundance: -; j_gene: TRBJ1-2; d_gene: -; v_gene: TRBV30
CDR3aa: CASSLGQGAEAFF; CDR3nt: TGCGCCAGCAGCTTGGGACAGGGGGCTGAAGCTTTCTTT; abundance: -; j_gene: TRBJ1-1; d_gene: TRBD1; v_gene: TRBV5-1
CDR3aa: CASSYPTGLSEQYF; CDR3nt: TGTGCCAGCAGCTACCCGACAGGGCTGTCCGAGCAGTACTTC; abundance: -; j_gene: TRBJ2-7; d_gene: TRBD1; v_gene: TRBV7-2
CDR3aa: CAISDKETQYF; CDR3nt: TGTGCCATCAGTGACAAAGAGACCCAGTACTTC; abundance: -; j_gene: TRBJ2-5; d_gene: -; v_gene: TRBV10-3
CDR3aa: CASTQSTDTQYF; CDR3nt: TGTGCCAGCACCCAATCCACAGATACGCAGTATTTT; abundance: -; j_gene: TRBJ2-3; d_gene: -; v_gene: TRBV11-2
CDR3aa: CASRAETYNEQFF; CDR3nt: TGCGCCAGCAGGGCGGAAACCTACAATGAGCAGTTCTTC; abundance: -; j_gene: TRBJ2-1; d_gene: -; v_gene: TRBV5-1
CDR3aa: CASSYLNMNTEAFF; CDR3nt: TGTGCCAGCAGTTACCTGAACATGAACACTGAAGCTTTCTTT; abundance: -; j_gene: TRBJ1-1; d_gene: -; v_gene: TRBV6-6
CDR3aa: CAWSVRTGASPLHF; CDR3nt: TGTGCCTGGAGTGTGAGGACAGGGGCTTCACCCCTCCACTTT; abundance: few; j_gene: TRBJ1-6; d_gene: TRBD1; v_gene: TRBV30
CDR3aa: CASSPQAQPYNEQFF; CDR3nt: TGTGCCAGCAGCCCCCAAGCGCAGCCCTACAATGAGCAGTTCTTC; abundance: -; j_gene: TRBJ2-1; d_gene: -; v_gene: TRBV3-1/TRBV3-2
CDR3aa: CSVGPDRNTEAFF; CDR3nt: TGCAGCGTGGGCCCGGACAGGAACACTGAAGCTTTCTTT; abundance: -; j_gene: TRBJ1-1; d_gene: -; v_gene: TRBV29-1
CDR3aa: CASSFGTGYGYTF; CDR3nt: TGCGCCAGCAGCTTCGGGACAGGCTATGGCTACACCTTC; abundance: -; j_gene: TRBJ1-2; d_gene: TRBD1; v_gene: TRBV5-1
CDR3aa: CASSIRDQETQYF; CDR3nt: TGTGCCAGCAGCATCCGGGACCAAGAGACCCAGTACTTC; abundance: -; j_gene: TRBJ2-5; d_gene: -; v_gene: TRBV5-4
CDR3aa: CASSLGQTNNEKLFF; CDR3nt: TGTGCCAGCAGCTTAGGACAGACCAATAATGAAAAACTGTTTTTT; abundance: -; j_gene: TRBJ1-4; d_gene: -; v_gene: TRBV11-2
CDR3aa: CAWTSDRGSSPLHF; CDR3nt: TGTGCCTGGACCTCAGACAGGGGGTCTTCACCCCTCCACTTT; abundance: -; j_gene: TRBJ1-6; d_gene: TRBD1; v_gene: TRBV30
CDR3aa: CASSQGGRNTEAFF; CDR3nt: TGTGCCAGCAGCCAAGGTGGGAGGAACACTGAAGCTTTCTTT; abundance: once; j_gene: TRBJ1-1; d_gene: -; v_gene: TRBV3-1/TRBV3-2
CDR3aa: CASSMYQDTEAFF; CDR3nt: TGCGCCAGCAGCATGTACCAGGACACTGAAGCTTTCTTT; abundance: -; j_gene: TRBJ1-1; d_gene: -; v_gene: TRBV5-1
CDR3aa: CASSLARYEHGYTF; CDR3nt: TGTGCCAGCAGCTTAGCGCGATACGAACATGGCTACACCTTC; abundance: -; j_gene: TRBJ1-2; d_gene: -; v_gene: TRBV7-9
CDR3aa: CSVTAAGQPQHF; CDR3nt: TGCAGCGTCACGGCGGCGGGGCAGCCCCAGCATTTT; abundance: -; j_gene: TRBJ1-5; d_gene: -; v_gene: TRBV29-1
CDR3aa: CASRDSSNQPQHF; CDR3nt: TGTGCCAGCAGGGACAGCAGCAATCAGCCCCAGCATTTT; abundance: -; j_gene: TRBJ1-5; d_gene: -; v_gene: TRBV12-3/TRBV12-4
CDR3aa: CASSGQFYNSPLHF; CDR3nt: TGTGCCAGCAGTGGGCAGTTCTATAATTCACCCCTCCACTTT; abundance: -; j_gene: TRBJ1-6; d_gene: -; v_gene: TRBV25-1
CDR3aa: CASSVARGGSYNEQFF; CDR3nt: TGTGCCAGCAGCGTAGCTAGGGGGGGCTCCTACAATGAGCAGTTCTTC; abundance: -; j_gene: TRBJ2-1; d_gene: -; v_gene: TRBV9
CDR3aa: CASSARLAGGPLYNEQFF; CDR3nt: TGTGCCAGCAGCGCCCGACTAGCGGGGGGACCCCTTTACAATGAGCAGTTCTTC; abundance: -; j_gene: TRBJ2-1; d_gene: TRBD2; v_gene: TRBV9
CDR3aa: CAWSVLSAEKALF; CDR3nt: TGTGCCTGGAGTGTACTTTCAGCAGAAAAGGCACTATTT; abundance: many; j_gene: TRBJ1-1; d_gene: -; v_gene: TRBV30
CDR3aa: CASSTTRGANVLTF; CDR3nt: TGTGCCAGCAGTACCACACGAGGGGCCAACGTCCTGACTTTC; abundance: -; j_gene: TRBJ2-6; d_gene: -; v_gene: TRBV6-5
CDR3aa: CASSYYRGYEQFF; CDR3nt: TGTGCCAGCAGTTACTACAGGGGTTATGAGCAGTTCTTC; abundance: -; j_gene: TRBJ2-1; d_gene: TRBD1; v_gene: TRBV6-6
CDR3aa: CASSSMGGSGGSTDTQYF; CDR3nt: TGTGCCAGTAGTTCGATGGGAGGTAGCGGGGGGAGCACAGATACGCAGTATTTT; abundance: -; j_gene: TRBJ2-3; d_gene: TRBD2; v_gene: TRBV19
CDR3aa: CASSSLQGEVTEAFF; CDR3nt: TGTGCCAGCAGCTCCCTACAGGGGGAGGTCACTGAAGCTTTCTTT; abundance: -; j_gene: TRBJ1-1; d_gene: TRBD1; v_gene: TRBV7-9
CDR3aa: CATKRTGRGEQFF; CDR3nt: TGTGCCACCAAACGGACAGGGAGGGGTGAGCAGTTCTTC; abundance: -; j_gene: TRBJ2-1; d_gene: -; v_gene: TRBV24-1
CDR3aa: CASSLGLMMGTDTQYF; CDR3nt: TGCGCCAGCAGCTTGGGACTCATGATGGGCACAGATACGCAGTATTTT; abundance: once; j_gene: TRBJ2-3; d_gene: -; v_gene: TRBV5-1
CDR3aa: CASSQGANYGYTF; CDR3nt: TGCGCCAGCAGCCAAGGGGCTAACTATGGCTACACCTTC; abundance: once; j_gene: TRBJ1-2; d_gene: -; v_gene: TRBV5-1
CDR3aa: CSVLGRTQYF; CDR3nt: TGCAGCGTTCTAGGGAGGACGCAGTATTTT; abundance: once; j_gene: TRBJ2-3; d_gene: -; v_gene: TRBV29-1
CDR3aa: CATKESRGSSSNQPQHF; CDR3nt: TGTGCAACAAAGGAAAGCAGGGGATCCTCGAGCAATCAGCCCCAGCATTTT; abundance: -; j_gene: TRBJ1-5; d_gene: -; v_gene: TRBV19
CDR3aa: CASSLDSFNSPLHF; CDR3nt: TGTGCCAGCAGCTTGGACAGCTTTAATTCACCCCTCCACTTT; abundance: once; j_gene: TRBJ1-6; d_gene: -; v_gene: TRBV11-1
CDR3aa: CASSLRDKGGYTF; CDR3nt: TGTGCCAGCAGCTTACGGGACAAGGGTGGCTACACCTTC; abundance: -; j_gene: TRBJ1-2; d_gene: -; v_gene: TRBV7-6
CDR3aa: CASSLRRDQGGYGYTF; CDR3nt: TGTGCCAGCAGCTTACGCAGGGATCAAGGGGGCTATGGCTACACCTTC; abundance: -; j_gene: TRBJ1-2; d_gene: -; v_gene: TRBV7-9
CDR3aa: CASSSNRGSGSPLHF; CDR3nt: TGTGCCAGCAGCTCGAACAGGGGTAGTGGTTCACCCCTCCACTTT; abundance: -; j_gene: TRBJ1-6; d_gene: TRBD1; v_gene: TRBV7-8
CDR3aa: CASSPQEGNTIYF; CDR3nt: TGTGCCAGCAGCCCGCAAGAGGGAAACACCATATATTTT; abundance: -; j_gene: TRBJ1-3; d_gene: -; v_gene: TRBV7-8
CDR3aa: CASSFLLPGGWTEAFF; CDR3nt: TGTGCCAGCAGCTTCCTCCTCCCGGGGGGATGGACTGAAGCTTTCTTT; abundance: -; j_gene: TRBJ1-1; d_gene: -; v_gene: TRBV5-6
CDR3aa: CASSPPTGNGYTF; CDR3nt: TGTGCCAGCTCCCCCCCGACAGGGAATGGCTACACCTTC; abundance: -; j_gene: TRBJ1-2; d_gene: TRBD1; v_gene: TRBV18
CDR3aa: CASRRRILSNEKLFF; CDR3nt: TGTGCCAGCCGGAGGAGAATCTTGAGTAATGAAAAACTGTTTTTT; abundance: -; j_gene: TRBJ1-4; d_gene: -; v_gene: TRBV6-4
CDR3aa: CASSLAGGTGELFF; CDR3nt: TGTGCCAGCAGCTTGGCCGGGGGAACCGGGGAGCTGTTTTTT; abundance: -; j_gene: TRBJ2-2; d_gene: -; v_gene: TRBV5-5
CDR3aa: CASSPLDSLNSPLHF; CDR3nt: TGCGCCAGCAGCCCCCTGGACAGCTTGAATTCACCCCTCCACTTT; abundance: -; j_gene: TRBJ1-6; d_gene: -; v_gene: TRBV4-1
CDR3aa: CASSKSGRHANTGELFF; CDR3nt: TGTGCCAGCAGCAAAAGCGGTCGGCACGCGAACACCGGGGAGCTGTTTTTT; abundance: -; j_gene: TRBJ2-2; d_gene: -; v_gene: TRBV21-1
CDR3aa: CASSQGTDTQYF; CDR3nt: TGTGCCAGCAGCCAGGGTACGGATACGCAGTATTTT; abundance: once; j_gene: TRBJ2-3; d_gene: -; v_gene: TRBV2
CDR3aa: CASSQTPGTSGGYEQFF; CDR3nt: TGCGCCAGCAGCCAAACCCCTGGGACTAGCGGGGGATATGAGCAGTTCTTC; abundance: -; j_gene: TRBJ2-1; d_gene: TRBD2; v_gene: TRBV4-1
CDR3aa: CASSLESTGWTSGGAREQYF; CDR3nt: TGTGCCAGCAGCTTAGAGTCCACAGGGTGGACTAGCGGGGGGGCCCGAGAGCAGTACTTC; abundance: many; j_gene: TRBJ2-7; d_gene: TRBD2; v_gene: TRBV7-6
CDR3aa: CASSPKWGGASYEQYF; CDR3nt: TGTGCCAGCAGCCCAAAATGGGGCGGGGCGAGCTACGAGCAGTACTTC; abundance: -; j_gene: TRBJ2-7; d_gene: -; v_gene: TRBV3-1/TRBV3-2
CDR3aa: CASSSIGGGEQFF; CDR3nt: TGTGCCAGCAGCTCCATCGGAGGCGGTGAGCAGTTCTTC; abundance: -; j_gene: TRBJ2-1; d_gene: -; v_gene: TRBV11-3
CDR3aa: CASSVGGSSTDTQYF; CDR3nt: TGTGCCAGCAGCGTTGGAGGCTCTAGCACAGATACGCAGTATTTT; abundance: -; j_gene: TRBJ2-3; d_gene: -; v_gene: TRBV9
CDR3aa: CASSPFYEMDTEAFF; CDR3nt: TGTGCCAGCTCACCCTTTTACGAGATGGACACTGAAGCTTTCTTT; abundance: -; j_gene: TRBJ1-1; d_gene: -; v_gene: TRBV18
CDR3aa: CASSQVGDRVASPLHF; CDR3nt: TGTGCCAGCAGCCAAGTGGGAGACAGGGTAGCTTCACCCCTCCACTTT; abundance: -; j_gene: TRBJ1-6; d_gene: TRBD1; v_gene: TRBV3-1/TRBV3-2
CDR3aa: CASSVEGRGKDGYTF; CDR3nt: TGTGCCAGCAGCGTAGAGGGGCGGGGGAAGGACGGCTACACCTTC; abundance: -; j_gene: TRBJ1-2; d_gene: -; v_gene: TRBV9